This T cell receptor (beta chain) is drawn from a study of cytomegalovirus exposure and HLA in healthy donors. The wider study: The study's early data release held 80 million to 95 million unique TCRs from HLA-typed donors. Findings and limits, study-wide: The study labeled around 160 TCR beta chains cytomegalovirus-associated. An analysis done earlier found most TCR beta V segments productive about 87% or about 30% of the time.

About this clone itself: Antigen specificity is unknown.

The PCR used 60 Vbeta and 13 Jbeta primers. Produced via immunoSEQ multiplex PCR; TCRdb's table is partial and in-frame only. The sample contains fewer than 110,000 clones, approximately 73% of which appear only once. V was cut by 5 bases and J by 6 bases, with 13 bases left in between. Germline V CDR1 and CDR2: SGHTA, FQGTGA. The CDR3 covers 13 residues. The J gene is TRBJ1-1, the V gene TRBV7-3, with D hard to call. This receptor was obtained from a woman between 18 and 29 years old in good health and CMV-seropositive. Sequences were obtained from PBMCs. In nucleotides, the CDR3 is TGTGCCAGCAGCCTTGTTGGGAGTGCTGAAGCTTTCTTT. It translates to CASSLVGSAEAFF.